A selection of T cell receptor beta chains follows, all from one sample in a study of PD-1 blockade in classical Hodgkin lymphoma. Sequencing was performed with immunoSEQ multiplex PCR; in TCRdb, only in-frame clones are kept and a portion is missing. The data hold 30,000 to 40,000 clones, with 75% to 85% observed a single time. Source: peripheral blood mononuclear cells (PBMCs), taken at baseline. Receptors were obtained from a human donor with classical Hodgkin lymphoma. Each CDR3 is given with its conserved first and last residue.

14	TRBV10-3	TRBJ1-2	CAISESRGALGYTF
14	TRBV6-6	TRBJ2-5	CASSSGSRKETQYF
15	TRBV19	TRBJ2-3	CASSIGGGEADTQYF
15	TRBV29-1	TRBJ2-7	CSVGEGTGGPYEQYF
15	TRBV19	TRBJ2-7	CASRPDVYRTYEQYF
15	TRBV5-1	TRBJ1-1	CASSASLGQDTEAFF
13	TRBV7-8	TRBJ2-2	CASSYTSGAEGFF
13	TRBV5-6	TRBJ1-2	CASSNRGIYGYTF
13	TRBV7-8	TRBJ1-5	CASSPGRNQPQHF
13	TRBV2	TRBJ1-1	CASSPQGNTEAFF
16	TRBV10-3	TRBJ1-2	CAISETEHPGNYGYTF
15	TRBV7-3	TRBJ2-1	CASSLRDSSYNEQFF
14	TRBV19	TRBJ2-1	CASSLTTSGVEQFF
15	TRBV7-9	TRBJ2-7	CASSFPGDRSYEQYF
14	TRBV7-2	TRBJ2-5	CASSLVAGEETQYF
10	TRBV5-1	TRBJ1-1	CATDRGHAFF
14	TRBV9	TRBJ1-1	CASSLQGGGTEAFF
13	TRBV6-1	TRBJ1-2	CASRGGPGYGYTF
14	TRBV10-3	TRBJ2-2	CAIKGQGITGELFF
15	TRBV9	TRBJ1-6	CASSARVGTDSPLHF
15	TRBV6-5	TRBJ2-7	CASSYTSGGAYEQYF
15	TRBV5-6	TRBJ1-5	CASSPGTGSNQPQHF
13	TRBV11-2	TRBJ1-5	CASSFNGNQPQHF
14	TRBV4-3	TRBJ1-2	CASSPEIANYGYTF
16	TRBV4-3	TRBJ1-5	CASSQAVGDSNQPQHF
16	TRBV6-5	TRBJ2-1	CASSYSIRASYNEQFF
15	TRBV7-9	TRBJ2-7	CASSLGGTGTYEQYF
14	TRBV5-1	TRBJ2-7	CASSLAGANYEQYF
17	TRBV12-2	TRBJ1-4	CASRLPLPSHLNEKLFF